This entry is about one T cell receptor beta chain. Source study methods: For nucleated cells, counts were estimated from reference gene primer amplification. TCRdb's table, derived via immunoSEQ multiplex PCR, lists solely in-frame clones and lacks some. V and J calls and clone size are those listed in that table; D and trimming were worked out from the DNA. The repertoire holds more than 110,000 clones, with approximately 80% as singletons. The data were taken from a study of blood T cell repertoires in COVID-19. This TCR derives from a human donor in a cohort sampled during active COVID-19. The specimen was peripheral blood.

The DNA of the CDR3 is TGTGCCAGCAGCAGGACTAGCGGGGGGGCCTACAATGAGCAGTTCTTC. Encoded protein: CASSRTSGGAYNEQFF. The J gene is TRBJ2-1, the V gene TRBV11-1; 15 bases line up with TRBD2. Trimming took 5 bases from V and 2 from J; bases not matched to a gene: 1. This CDR3 region has 16 residues. Germline V gene lookup returns CDR1 SGHAT and CDR2 FQDESV (reference sequence).